Below, 11 T cell receptor beta chains from the same sample are listed, as sequenced in a study of T cells expressing NK-cell markers. TCRdb re-called the 5' RACE reads and shows each CDR3 protein once, DNA omitted. The sample table sets out a few hundred thousand distinct CDR3 sequences. Sequences were obtained from blood T cells: a sorted CD56 or NKG2C T cell subset, CD4+ or CD8+ T cells, or bulk PBMC T cells (not recorded which). These receptors were collected from a young man in good health.

V and J are TRBV6-5 and TRBJ2-7; TCRdb returns TRBD1, unconfirmable since there is no DNA. The CDR3 length is 15 residues. Germline-derived CDR1 and CDR2 are MNHEY and SVGAGI. CDR3 amino acids: CASSYYRGYSYEQYF.

The chain is built from TRBV25-1 and TRBJ2-5; the TCRdb call, TRBD1, lacks DNA for checking. CDR3 length: 16 amino acids. The V gene's germline CDR1 is MGHDK and CDR2 SYGVNS. The CDR3 protein is CASSEAPGQGEETQYF.

The CDR3 region is CASSTKDRDRETQYF. This chain links TRBV21-1 with TRBJ2-5; the D call of TRBD1 rests on TCRdb alone, since no DNA is present to check it. TRBV21-1 is a pseudogene segment. CDR3 length equals 15 residues.

J is TRBJ2-2 and V is TRBV20-1; TCRdb reports TRBD2, a call that lacks DNA to check it against. CDR1 is DFQATT, CDR2 SNEGSKA, per germline (reference sequence). The CDR3 has 15 residues. The CDR3 sequence is CSASSLAGVGGELFF.

CDR3 loop: CASSRDAGRRYNEQFF. The chain employs TRBV14 and TRBJ2-1; the TCRdb call, TRBD1, lacks DNA for checking. The CDR3 is 16 residues long. Germline CDR1 reads SGHDN; CDR2 reads FVKESK. The full variable domain, in which reference TRBV14 and TRBJ2-1 provide the parts outside the CDR3, is EAGVTQFPSHSVIEKGQTVTLRCDPISGHDNLYWYRRVMGKEIKFLLHFVKESKQDESGMPNNRFLAERTGGTYSTLKVQPAELEDSGVYFCASSRDAGRRYNEQFFGPGTRLTVL.

This rearrangement joins TRBV20-1 to TRBJ1-1; TCRdb's D call, TRBD1, is unchecked because there is no DNA. CDR3 size: 12 residues. The germline V gene encodes CDR1 DFQATT and CDR2 SNEGSKA (reference sequence). CDR3 sequence reads: CSATSPGDEAFF.

This chain links TRBV6-1 with TRBJ2-7; checking the TCRdb D call of TRBD1 is not possible without DNA. The germline V gene has CDR1 MNHNS and CDR2 SASEGT. The CDR3 runs to 12 residues. The CDR3: CASLTGNYEQYF.

The chain links TRBV19 to TRBJ2-2; TCRdb names TRBD1, which stays unverified in the absence of DNA. Germline V gives CDR1 LNHDA, CDR2 SQIVND (reference sequence). The length of the CDR3 is 16 residues. CDR3 in amino acids: CASSIPTGLGTGELFF.

The chain uses TRBV20-1 and TRBJ2-3; TCRdb proposes TRBD1, but this gene call is untestable without DNA. Per the germline V gene, CDR1 is DFQATT and CDR2 is SNEGSKA (reference sequence). The CDR3 runs to 15 residues. The CDR3 is CSAPDPAGSTDTQYF.

V usage is TRBV28 and J usage is TRBJ2-3; the TCRdb D gene call, TRBD1, has no DNA to confirm it. Germline V gives CDR1 MDHEN, CDR2 SYDVKM. This CDR3 spans 14 amino acids. The CDR3 loop reads CASSSRRWADTQYF.

The chain carries TRBV7-2 and TRBJ2-1. The CDR3 has 13 amino acids. Germline V gives CDR1 SGHTA, CDR2 FQGNSA. CDR3 in amino acids: CASSRTARNEQFF.